This record looks at one T cell receptor (beta chain) sequence and its context. The antigen remains undetermined. The data are from a study of cytomegalovirus exposure and HLA in healthy donors. Study results and caveats: Researchers reported that a few CMV-associated chains were confirmed in vitro as CMV antigen-specific. Most TCR sequences proved rare, with some public TCRs found in many donors. According to the study, roughly 160 TCR beta chains were cytomegalovirus-associated.

Produced via immunoSEQ multiplex PCR; TCRdb's table is partial and in-frame only. The sample includes hundreds of thousands of clones, 65% to 85% seen only once; the top ten take over 12%. The germline CDR1 and CDR2 sequences are MNHEY and SMNVEV (reference sequence). Trimming at V came to 2 bases and at J to 4 bases, leaving 7 bases not matched to a gene. This CDR3 has 16 residues. The TCR sequence derives from a woman younger than 45 in good health and CMV-seropositive. The sample comprised PBMCs. V is TRBV27 and J is TRBJ2-1, with 8 bases aligning to TRBD2. The CDR3 DNA follows: TGTGCCAGCAGTTTAGCACTAGCGGAGATATACAATGAGCAGTTCTTC. Translation: CASSLALAEIYNEQFF.